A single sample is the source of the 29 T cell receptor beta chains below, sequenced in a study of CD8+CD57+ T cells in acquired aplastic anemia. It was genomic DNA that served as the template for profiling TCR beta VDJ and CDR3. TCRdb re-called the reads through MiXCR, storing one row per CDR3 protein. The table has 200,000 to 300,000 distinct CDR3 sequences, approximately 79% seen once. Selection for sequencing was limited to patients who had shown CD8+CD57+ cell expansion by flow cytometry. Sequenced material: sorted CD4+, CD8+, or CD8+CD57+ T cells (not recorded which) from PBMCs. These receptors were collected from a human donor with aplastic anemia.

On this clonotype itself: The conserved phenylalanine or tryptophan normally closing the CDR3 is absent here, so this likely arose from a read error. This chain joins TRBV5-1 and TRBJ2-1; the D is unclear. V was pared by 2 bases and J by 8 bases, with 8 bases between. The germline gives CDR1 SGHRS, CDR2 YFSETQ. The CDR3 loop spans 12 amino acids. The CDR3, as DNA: TGCGCCAGCAGCTTTAGTATCTATGAGCAGTTCCTC. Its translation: CASSFSIYEQFL.

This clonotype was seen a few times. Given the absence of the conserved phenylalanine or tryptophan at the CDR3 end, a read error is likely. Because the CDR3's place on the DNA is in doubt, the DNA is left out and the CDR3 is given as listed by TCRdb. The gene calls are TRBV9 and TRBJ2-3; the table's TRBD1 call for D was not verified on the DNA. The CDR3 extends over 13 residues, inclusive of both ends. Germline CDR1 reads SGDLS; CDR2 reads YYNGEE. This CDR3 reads CASSVEGYPLVNI.

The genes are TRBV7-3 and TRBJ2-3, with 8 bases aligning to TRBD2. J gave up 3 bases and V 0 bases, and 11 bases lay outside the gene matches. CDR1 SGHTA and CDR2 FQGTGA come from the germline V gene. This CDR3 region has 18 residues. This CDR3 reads CASSLTHQTSGPTDTQYF. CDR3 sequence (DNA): TGTGCCAGCAGCTTAACCCACCAAACTAGCGGACCTACAGATACGCAGTATTTT.

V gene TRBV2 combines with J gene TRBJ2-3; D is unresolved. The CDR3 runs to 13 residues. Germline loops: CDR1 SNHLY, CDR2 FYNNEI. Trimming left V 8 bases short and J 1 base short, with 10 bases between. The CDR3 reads CASGVSGTDTQYF. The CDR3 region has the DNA TGTGCCAGCGGGGTCTCGGGCACAGATACGCAGTATTTT. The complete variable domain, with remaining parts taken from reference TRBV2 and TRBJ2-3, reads EPEVTQTPSHQVTQMGQEVILRCVPISNHLYFYWYRQILGQKVEFLVSFYNNEISEKSEIFDDQFSVERPDGSNFTLKIRSTKLEDSAMYFCASGVSGTDTQYFGPGTRLTVL.

CDR3 amino acids: CATSDGDTGELFF. The CDR3, as DNA: TGTGCCACCAGTGATGGGGACACCGGGGAGCTGTTTTTT. This chain joins TRBV24-1 and TRBJ2-2; D gene unclear. The V end lost 3 bases, the J end lost 3 bases, and 4 bases lay between the germline ends. This CDR3 comprises 13 residues. From germline, CDR1 is KGHDR and CDR2 SFDVKD.

The CDR3 protein is CASSFEGRSTDEQYF. In DNA, the CDR3 is TGTGCCAGCAGCTTTGAAGGACGCAGCACAGATGAGCAGTATTTT. The J gene is TRBJ2-3, the V gene TRBV7-9; no clear D. In germline, CDR1 is SEHNR, CDR2 FQNEAQ (reference sequence). The CDR3 is 15 residues long. V shed 3 bases and J shed 11 bases, with 21 bases lying between them. Based on the CDR3 plus reference TRBV7-9 and TRBJ2-3, the full variable domain is DTGVSQNPRHKITKRGQNVTFRCDPISEHNRLYWYRQTLGQGPEFLTYFQNEAQLEKSRLLSDRFSAERPKGSFSTLEIQRTEQGDSAMYLCASSFEGRSTDEQYFGPGTRLTVL.

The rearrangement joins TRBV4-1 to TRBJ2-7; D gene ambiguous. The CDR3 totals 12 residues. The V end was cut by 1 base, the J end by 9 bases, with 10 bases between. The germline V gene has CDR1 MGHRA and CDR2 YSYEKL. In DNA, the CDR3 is TGCGCCAGCAGCCAAGGGGCCCAGCGGCAGTACTTC. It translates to CASSQGAQRQYF.

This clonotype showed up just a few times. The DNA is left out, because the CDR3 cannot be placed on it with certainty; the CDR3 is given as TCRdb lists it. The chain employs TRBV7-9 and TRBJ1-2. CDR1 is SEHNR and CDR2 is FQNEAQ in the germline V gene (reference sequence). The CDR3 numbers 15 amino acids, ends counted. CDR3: CASSFTSAMSSSSTF.

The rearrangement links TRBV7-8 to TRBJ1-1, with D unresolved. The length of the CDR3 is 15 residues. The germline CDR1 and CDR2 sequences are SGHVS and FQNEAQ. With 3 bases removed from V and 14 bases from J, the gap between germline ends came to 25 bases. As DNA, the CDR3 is TGTGCCAGCAGCTTTCATCCAGACGGCTCAGCCCTTTCCTTCTTT. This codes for CASSFHPDGSALSFF.

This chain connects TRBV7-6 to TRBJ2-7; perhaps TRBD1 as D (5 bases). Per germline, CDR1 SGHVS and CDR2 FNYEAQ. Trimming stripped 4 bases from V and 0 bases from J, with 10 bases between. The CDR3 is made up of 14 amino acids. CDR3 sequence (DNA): TGTGCCAGCAGCTCCGGTGACAGCTCCTACGAGCAGTACTTC. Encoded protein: CASSSGDSSYEQYF. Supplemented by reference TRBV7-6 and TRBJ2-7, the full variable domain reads GAGVSQSPRYKVTKRGQDVALRCDPISGHVSLYWYRQALGQGPEFLTYFNYEAQQDKSGLPNDRFSAERPEGSISTLTIQRTEQRDSAMYRCASSSGDSSYEQYFGPGTRLTVT.

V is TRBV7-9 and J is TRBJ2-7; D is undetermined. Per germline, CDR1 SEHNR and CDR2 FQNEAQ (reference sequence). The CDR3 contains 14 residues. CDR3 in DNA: TGTGCCTGCAGCTTAGTGGCAGCCGACTACGAGCAGTACGTC. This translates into CACSLVAADYEQYV.

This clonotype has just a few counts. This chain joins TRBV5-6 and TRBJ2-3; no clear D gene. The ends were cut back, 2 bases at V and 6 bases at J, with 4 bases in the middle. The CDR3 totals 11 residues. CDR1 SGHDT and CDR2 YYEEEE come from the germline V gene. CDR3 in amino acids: CASSFGDTQYF. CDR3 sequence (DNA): TGTGCCAGCAGCTTTGGGGATACGCAGTATTTT.

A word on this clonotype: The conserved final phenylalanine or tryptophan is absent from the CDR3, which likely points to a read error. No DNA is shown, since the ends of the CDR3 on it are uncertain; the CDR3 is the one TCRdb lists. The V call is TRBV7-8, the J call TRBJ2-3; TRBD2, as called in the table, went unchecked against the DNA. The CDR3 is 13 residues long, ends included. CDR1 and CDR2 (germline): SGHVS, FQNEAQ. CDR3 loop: CASSLGGGDATHY.

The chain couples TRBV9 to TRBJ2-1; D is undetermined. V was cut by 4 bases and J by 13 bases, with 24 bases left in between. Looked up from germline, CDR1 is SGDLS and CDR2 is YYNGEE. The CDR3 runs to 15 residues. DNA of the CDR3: TGTGCCAGCAGCCATCCCTATAGCCACACTCTGGGACAGTTCTTC. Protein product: CASSHPYSHTLGQFF.

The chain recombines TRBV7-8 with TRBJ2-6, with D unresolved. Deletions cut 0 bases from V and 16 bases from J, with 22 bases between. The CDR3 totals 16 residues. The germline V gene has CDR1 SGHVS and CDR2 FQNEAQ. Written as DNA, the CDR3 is TGTGCCAGCAGCTTAGCGGGTGGCCCCGAGACCCAGTTTCTGACTTTC. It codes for CASSLAGGPETQFLTF.

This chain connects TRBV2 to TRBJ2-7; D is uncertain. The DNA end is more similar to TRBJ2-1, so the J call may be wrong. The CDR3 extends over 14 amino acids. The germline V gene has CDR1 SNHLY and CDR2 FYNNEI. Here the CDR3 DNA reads TGTGCCAGTCACAGTCTTACCTCAGACAATGAGCAGTTCTTC. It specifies CASHSLTSDNEQFF.

The CDR3 region is CASSIQKAGKNGYTF. The CDR3 region has the DNA TGTGCCAGTAGTATCCAGAAAGCAGGGAAGAACGGCTACACCTTC. J is TRBJ1-2 and V is TRBV19, with D possibly TRBD1 on 5 matching bases. Deletions cut 3 bases from V and 8 bases from J, with 19 bases between. This CDR3 is 15 amino acids long. CDR1 LNHDA and CDR2 SQIVND come from the germline V gene (reference sequence).

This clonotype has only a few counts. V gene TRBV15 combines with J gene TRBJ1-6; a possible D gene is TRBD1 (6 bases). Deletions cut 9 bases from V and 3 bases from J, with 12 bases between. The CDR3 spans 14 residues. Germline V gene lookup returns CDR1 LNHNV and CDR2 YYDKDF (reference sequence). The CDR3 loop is CATGPGDYNSPLHF. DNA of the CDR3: TGTGCCACGGGCCCAGGGGACTATAATTCACCCCTCCACTTT.

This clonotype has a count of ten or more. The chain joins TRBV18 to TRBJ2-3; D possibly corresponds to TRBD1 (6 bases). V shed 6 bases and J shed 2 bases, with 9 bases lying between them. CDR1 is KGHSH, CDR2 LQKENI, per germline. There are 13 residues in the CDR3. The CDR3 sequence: CASSRDTTDTQYF. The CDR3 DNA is TGTGCCAGCTCCCGGGACACCACAGATACGCAGTATTTT.

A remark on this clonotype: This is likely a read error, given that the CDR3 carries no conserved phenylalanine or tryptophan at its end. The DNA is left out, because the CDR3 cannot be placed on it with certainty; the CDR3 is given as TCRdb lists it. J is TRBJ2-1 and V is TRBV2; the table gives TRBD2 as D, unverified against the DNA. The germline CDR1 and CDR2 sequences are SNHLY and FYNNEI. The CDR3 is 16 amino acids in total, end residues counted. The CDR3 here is CASSDGGIHEQFFGLG.

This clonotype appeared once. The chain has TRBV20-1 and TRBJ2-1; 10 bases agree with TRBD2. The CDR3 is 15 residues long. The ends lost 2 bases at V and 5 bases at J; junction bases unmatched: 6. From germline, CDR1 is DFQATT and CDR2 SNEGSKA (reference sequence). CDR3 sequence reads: CSARLAGDTDNEQFF. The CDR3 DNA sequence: TGCAGTGCTAGACTAGCGGGGGACACCGACAATGAGCAGTTCTTC.

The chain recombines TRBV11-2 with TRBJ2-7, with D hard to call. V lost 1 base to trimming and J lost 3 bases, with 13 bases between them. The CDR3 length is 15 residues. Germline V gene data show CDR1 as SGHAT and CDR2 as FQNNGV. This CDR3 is CASSLVQTGLYEQYF. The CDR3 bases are TGTGCCAGCAGCTTAGTACAGACCGGGCTCTACGAGCAGTACTTC.

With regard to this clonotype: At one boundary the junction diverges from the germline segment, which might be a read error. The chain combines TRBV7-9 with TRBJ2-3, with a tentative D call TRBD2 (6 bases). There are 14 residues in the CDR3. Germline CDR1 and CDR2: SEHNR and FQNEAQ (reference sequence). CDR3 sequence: CASSLVRGALTHDF. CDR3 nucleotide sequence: TGTGCCAGCAGCTTAGTGCGCGGGGCCCTTACGCATGATTTT.

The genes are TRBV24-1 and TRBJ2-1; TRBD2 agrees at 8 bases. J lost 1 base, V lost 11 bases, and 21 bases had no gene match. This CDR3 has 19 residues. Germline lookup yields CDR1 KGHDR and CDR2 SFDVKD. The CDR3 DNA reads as TGTGCCAGCAGCCACAATAAAACGGGGGGGGCCAGGTCCTACAATGAGCAGTTCTTC. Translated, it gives CASSHNKTGGARSYNEQFF.

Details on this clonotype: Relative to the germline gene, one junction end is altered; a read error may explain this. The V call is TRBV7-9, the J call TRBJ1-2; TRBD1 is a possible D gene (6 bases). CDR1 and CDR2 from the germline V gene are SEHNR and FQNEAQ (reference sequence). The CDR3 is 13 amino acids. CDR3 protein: CASSQGVGGGDNF. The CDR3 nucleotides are TGTGCCAGCAGCCAAGGCGTTGGAGGCGGGGACAACTTC.

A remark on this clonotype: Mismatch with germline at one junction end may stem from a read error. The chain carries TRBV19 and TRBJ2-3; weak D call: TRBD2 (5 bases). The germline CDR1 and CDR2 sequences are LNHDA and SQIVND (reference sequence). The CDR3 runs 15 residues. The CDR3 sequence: CASSLVDGIYNTQYF. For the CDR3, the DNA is TGTGCCAGTAGTCTCGTTGACGGGATCTACAATACGCAGTACTTT.

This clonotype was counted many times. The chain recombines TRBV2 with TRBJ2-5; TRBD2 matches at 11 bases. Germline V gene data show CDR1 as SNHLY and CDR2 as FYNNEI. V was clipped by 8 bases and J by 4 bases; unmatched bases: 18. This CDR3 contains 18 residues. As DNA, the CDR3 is TGTGCCAGCCCTCTTTCCGGGACTAGCGGAGAGGGACCAGAGACCCAGTACTTC. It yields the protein CASPLSGTSGEGPETQYF. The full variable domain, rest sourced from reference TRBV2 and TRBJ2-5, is EPEVTQTPSHQVTQMGQEVILRCVPISNHLYFYWYRQILGQKVEFLVSFYNNEISEKSEIFDDQFSVERPDGSNFTLKIRSTKLEDSAMYFCASPLSGTSGEGPETQYFGPGTRLLVL.

This chain's CDR3 is CASSPVGTSGTWGETQYF. CDR3 nucleotide sequence: TGTGCCAGCAGCCCGGTGGGGACTAGCGGGACTTGGGGAGAGACCCAGTACTTC. The V gene is TRBV7-4, the J gene TRBJ2-5, with 13 bases aligning to TRBD2. The CDR3 contains 18 residues. The junction had 13 bases not matched to a gene; V was cut back by 5 bases and J by 4 bases. CDR1 is SGHVT, CDR2 SQSDAQ, per germline.

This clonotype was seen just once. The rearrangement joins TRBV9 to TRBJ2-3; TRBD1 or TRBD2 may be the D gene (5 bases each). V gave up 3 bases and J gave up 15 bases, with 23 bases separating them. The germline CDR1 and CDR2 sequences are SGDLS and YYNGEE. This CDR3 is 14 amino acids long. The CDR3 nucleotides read TGTGCCAGCAGCGGGGATGGGGGACGCGGCTACACCTATTTT. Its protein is CASSGDGGRGYTYF.